This TCR beta chain is from a study of T cells in Graves' hyperthyroidism and ophthalmopathy. Study-level points and caveats: Blood samples included most of the expanded thyroid clonotypes exceeding 0.001.

The investigators amplified TCR beta CDR3 regions from RNA transcripts. Using the HTBI primer set, a first-round RT-PCR was run on the TCR CDR3. TCRdb passed the multiplex PCR reads through MiXCR, listing each CDR3 protein once. The table shows 700,000 or so distinct CDR3 sequences, with less than 20% occurring only once. This clonotype was detected many times. The antigen is unknown. Graves' hyperthyroidism was deemed stable given no ophthalmopathy progression within 18 months. On the basis of clinical symptoms, serum thyroxine and TRAb, thyroid ultrasound and orbital computed tomography, diagnoses were made. In germline, CDR1 is SNHLY, CDR2 FYNNEI. The CDR3 runs to 14 residues. Trimming pared 6 bases from V and 0 bases from J, leaving 11 bases between.

J is TRBJ2-5 and V is TRBV2, with D tentatively TRBD1 or TRBD2 (5 bases each). What was sequenced was blood. This TCR was recovered from a man aged 18 to 29 with Graves' hyperthyroidism. CDR3 protein: CASRRGRYQETQYF. The CDR3 DNA reads TGTGCCAGCAGGAGGGGAAGGTACCAAGAGACCCAGTACTTC.